This TCR beta chain is drawn from a study of blood T cell repertoires in COVID-19. Study context: From the United States, Italy and Spain came samples of acute and convalescent COVID-19. In each case, the material was cDNA or gDNA derived from T cells, B-cell-depleted T cells, or PBMCs.

Authors' analysis steps: Reference gene primer amplification yielded estimated nucleated cell counts. Sequenced by immunoSEQ multiplex PCR; TCRdb stores in-frame clones only, minus some. The V and J calls and clone size are taken from that table; D and trimming were inferred from the DNA. In the table there are 350,000 to 450,000 clones, 85% of which are singletons. The table lists this clone with a count of one. The source of this sequence is a woman aged 18-29 years with acute or convalescent COVID-19. Sequenced sample: peripheral blood.

The CDR3 loop is CASSRDRVGTEAFF. The CDR3 DNA sequence: TGTGCCAGCAGCCGGGACAGGGTGGGCACTGAAGCTTTCTTT. The rearrangement links TRBV7-9 to TRBJ1-1; 9 nucleotides match TRBD1. J lost 4 bases, V lost 5 bases, and 5 bases had no gene match. The CDR3 length is 14 residues. Germline CDR1 is SEHNR and CDR2 is FQNEAQ (reference sequence). Full variable domain (missing parts from reference TRBV7-9 and TRBJ1-1): DTGVSQNPRHKITKRGQNVTFRCDPISEHNRLYWYRQTLGQGPEFLTYFQNEAQLEKSRLLSDRFSAERPKGSFSTLEIQRTEQGDSAMYLCASSRDRVGTEAFFGQGTRLTVV.